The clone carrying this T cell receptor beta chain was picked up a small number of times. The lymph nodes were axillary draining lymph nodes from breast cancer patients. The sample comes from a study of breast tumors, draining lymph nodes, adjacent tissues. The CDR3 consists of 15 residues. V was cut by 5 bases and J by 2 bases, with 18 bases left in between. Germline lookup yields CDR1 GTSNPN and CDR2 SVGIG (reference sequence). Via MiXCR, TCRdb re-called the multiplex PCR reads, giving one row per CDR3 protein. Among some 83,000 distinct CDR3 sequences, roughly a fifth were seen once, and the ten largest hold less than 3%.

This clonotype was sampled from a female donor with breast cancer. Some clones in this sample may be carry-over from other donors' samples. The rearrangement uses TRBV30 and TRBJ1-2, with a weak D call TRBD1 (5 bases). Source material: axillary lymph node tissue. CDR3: CAWGGTGRRNYGYTF. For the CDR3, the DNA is TGTGCCTGGGGCGGGACGGGACGAAGGAACTATGGCTACACCTTC. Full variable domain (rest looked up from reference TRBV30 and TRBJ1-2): SQTIHQWPATLVQPVGSPLSLECTVEGTSNPNLYWYRQAAGRGLQLLFYSVGIGQISSEVPQNLSASRPQDRQFILSSKKLLLSDSGFYLCAWGGTGRRNYGYTFGSGTRLTVV.